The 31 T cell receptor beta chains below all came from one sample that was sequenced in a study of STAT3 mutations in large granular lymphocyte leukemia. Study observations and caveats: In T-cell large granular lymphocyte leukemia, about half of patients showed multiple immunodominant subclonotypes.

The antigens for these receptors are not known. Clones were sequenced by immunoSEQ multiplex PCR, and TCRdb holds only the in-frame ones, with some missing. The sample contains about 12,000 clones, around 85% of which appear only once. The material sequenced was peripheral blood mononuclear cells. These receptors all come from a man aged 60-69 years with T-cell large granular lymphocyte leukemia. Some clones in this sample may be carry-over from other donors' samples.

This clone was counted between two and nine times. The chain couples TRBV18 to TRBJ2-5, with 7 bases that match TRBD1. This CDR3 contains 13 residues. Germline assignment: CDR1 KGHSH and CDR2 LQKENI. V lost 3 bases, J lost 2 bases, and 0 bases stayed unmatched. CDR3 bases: TGTGCCAGCTCACCGGACAGGCAAGAGACCCAGTACTTC. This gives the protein CASSPDRQETQYF. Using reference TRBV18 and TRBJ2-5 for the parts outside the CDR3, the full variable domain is NAGVMQNPRHLVRRRGQEARLRCSPMKGHSHVYWYRQLPEEGLKFMVYLQKENIIDESGMPKERFSAEFPKEGPSILRIQQVVRGDSAAYFCASSPDRQETQYFGPGTRLLVL.

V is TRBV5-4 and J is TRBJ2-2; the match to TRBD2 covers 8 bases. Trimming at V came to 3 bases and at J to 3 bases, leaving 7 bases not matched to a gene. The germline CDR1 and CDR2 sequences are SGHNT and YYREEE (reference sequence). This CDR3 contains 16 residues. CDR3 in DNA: TGTGCCAGCAGCTCGGGAGGGACTTTCCACACCGGGGAGCTGTTTTTT. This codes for CASSSGGTFHTGELFF.

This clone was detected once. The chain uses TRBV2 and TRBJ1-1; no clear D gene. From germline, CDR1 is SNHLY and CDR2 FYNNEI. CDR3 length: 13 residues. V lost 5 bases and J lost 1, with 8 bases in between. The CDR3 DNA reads TGTGCCAGCAGTAAGGGTTGGAACACTGAAGCTTTCTTT. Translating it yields CASSKGWNTEAFF.

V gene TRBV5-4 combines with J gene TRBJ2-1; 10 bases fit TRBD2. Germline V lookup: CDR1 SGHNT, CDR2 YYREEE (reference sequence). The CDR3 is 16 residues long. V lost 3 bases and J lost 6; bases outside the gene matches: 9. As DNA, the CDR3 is TGTGCCAGCAGCTCAGGGTGGACTAGCGGACTCAATGAGCAGTTCTTC. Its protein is CASSSGWTSGLNEQFF.

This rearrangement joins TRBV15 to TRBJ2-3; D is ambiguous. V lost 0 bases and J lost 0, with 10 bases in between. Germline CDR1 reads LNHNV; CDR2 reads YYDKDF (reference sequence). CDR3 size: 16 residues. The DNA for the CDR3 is TGTGCCACCAGCAGAGATATGGTTTCTAGCACAGATACGCAGTATTTT. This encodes CATSRDMVSSTDTQYF. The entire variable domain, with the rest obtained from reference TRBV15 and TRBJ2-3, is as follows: DAMVIQNPRYQVTQFGKPVTLSCSQTLNHNVMYWYQQKSSQAPKLLFHYYDKDFNNEADTPDNFQSRRPNTSFCFLDIRSPGLGDTAMYLCATSRDMVSSTDTQYFGPGTRLTVL.

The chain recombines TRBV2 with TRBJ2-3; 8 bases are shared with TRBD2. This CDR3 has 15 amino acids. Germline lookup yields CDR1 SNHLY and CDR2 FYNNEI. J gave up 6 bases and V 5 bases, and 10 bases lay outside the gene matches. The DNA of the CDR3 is TGTGCCAGCAGTCTCCCAGCGGGAGCGAGGGATACGCAGTATTTT. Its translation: CASSLPAGARDTQYF.

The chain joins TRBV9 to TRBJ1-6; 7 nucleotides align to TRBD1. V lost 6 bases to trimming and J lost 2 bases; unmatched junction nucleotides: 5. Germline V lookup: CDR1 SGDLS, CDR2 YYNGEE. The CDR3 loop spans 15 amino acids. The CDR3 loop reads CASTLGTAYNSPLHF. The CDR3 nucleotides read TGTGCCAGCACCCTGGGGACAGCCTATAATTCACCCCTCCACTTT. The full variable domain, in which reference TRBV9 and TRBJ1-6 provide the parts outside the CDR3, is DSGVTQTPKHLITATGQRVTLRCSPRSGDLSVYWYQQSLDQGLQFLIQYYNGEERAKGNILERFSAQQFPDLHSELNLSSLELGDSALYFCASTLGTAYNSPLHFGNGTRLTVT.

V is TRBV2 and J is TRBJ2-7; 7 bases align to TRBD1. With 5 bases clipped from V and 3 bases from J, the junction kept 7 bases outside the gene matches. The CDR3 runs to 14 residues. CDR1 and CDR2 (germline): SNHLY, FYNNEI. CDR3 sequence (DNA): TGTGCCAGCAGTCCCCGACAGGGAAGCTACGAGCAGTACTTC. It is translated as CASSPRQGSYEQYF.

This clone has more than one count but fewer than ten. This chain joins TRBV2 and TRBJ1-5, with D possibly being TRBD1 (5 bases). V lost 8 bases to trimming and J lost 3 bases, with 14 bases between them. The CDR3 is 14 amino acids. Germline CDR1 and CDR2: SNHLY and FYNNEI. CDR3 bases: TGTGCCAGCCGGGAGGCCAGGGTCAATCAGCCCCAGCATTTT. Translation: CASREARVNQPQHF.

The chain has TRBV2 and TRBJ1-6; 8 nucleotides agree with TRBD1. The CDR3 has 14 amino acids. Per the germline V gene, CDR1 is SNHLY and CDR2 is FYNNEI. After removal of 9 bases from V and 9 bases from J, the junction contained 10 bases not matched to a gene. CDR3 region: CASTRDRPVSPLHF. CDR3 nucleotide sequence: TGTGCCAGTACCCGGGACAGGCCAGTTTCACCCCTCCACTTT. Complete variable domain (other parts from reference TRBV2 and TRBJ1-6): EPEVTQTPSHQVTQMGQEVILRCVPISNHLYFYWYRQILGQKVEFLVSFYNNEISEKSEIFDDQFSVERPDGSNFTLKIRSTKLEDSAMYFCASTRDRPVSPLHFGNGTRLTVT.

CDR3 nucleotide sequence: TGTGCCAGCAGCCGAGGAGGGGCCGCTAGCTCCTACGAGCAGTACTTC. This codes for CASSRGGAASSYEQYF. The rearrangement links TRBV7-9 to TRBJ2-7; D is perhaps TRBD2 (6 bases). The germline V gene encodes CDR1 SEHNR and CDR2 FQNEAQ (reference sequence). The ends were cut back, 5 bases at V and 0 bases at J, with 17 bases in the middle. The CDR3 has 16 amino acids.

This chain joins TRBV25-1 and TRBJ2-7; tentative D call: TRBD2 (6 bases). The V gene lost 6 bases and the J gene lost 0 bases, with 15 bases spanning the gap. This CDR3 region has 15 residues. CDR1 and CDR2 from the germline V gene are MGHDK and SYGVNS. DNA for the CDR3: TGTGCCAGCAGCGGAGGGACGGTAGTCTCCTACGAGCAGTACTTC. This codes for CASSGGTVVSYEQYF.

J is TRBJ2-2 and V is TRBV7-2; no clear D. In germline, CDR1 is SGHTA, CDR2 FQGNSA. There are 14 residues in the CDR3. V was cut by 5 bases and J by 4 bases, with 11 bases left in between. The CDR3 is CASSPIGSTGELFF. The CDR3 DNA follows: TGTGCCAGCAGCCCAATCGGTTCCACCGGGGAGCTGTTTTTT.

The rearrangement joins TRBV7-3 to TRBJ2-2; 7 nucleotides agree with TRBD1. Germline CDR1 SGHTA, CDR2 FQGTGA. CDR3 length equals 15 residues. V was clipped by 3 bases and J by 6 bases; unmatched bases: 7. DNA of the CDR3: TGTGCCAGCAGCTTGACAGGGAAGTGGCCCGGGGAGCTGTTTTTT. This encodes CASSLTGKWPGELFF.

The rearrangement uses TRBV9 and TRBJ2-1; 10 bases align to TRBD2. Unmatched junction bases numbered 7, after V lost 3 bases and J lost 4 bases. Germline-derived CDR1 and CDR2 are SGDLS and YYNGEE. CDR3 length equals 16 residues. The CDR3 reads CASSEAGGTLYNEQFF. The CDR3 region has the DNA TGTGCCAGCAGCGAAGCGGGAGGGACTCTTTACAATGAGCAGTTCTTC.

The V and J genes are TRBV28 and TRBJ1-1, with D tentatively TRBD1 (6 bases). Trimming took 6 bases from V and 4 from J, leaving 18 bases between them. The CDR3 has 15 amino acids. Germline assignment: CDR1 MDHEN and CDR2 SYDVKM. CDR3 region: CASSQLGQPSTEAFF. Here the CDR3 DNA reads TGTGCCAGCAGCCAACTCGGACAGCCGAGCACTGAAGCTTTCTTT.

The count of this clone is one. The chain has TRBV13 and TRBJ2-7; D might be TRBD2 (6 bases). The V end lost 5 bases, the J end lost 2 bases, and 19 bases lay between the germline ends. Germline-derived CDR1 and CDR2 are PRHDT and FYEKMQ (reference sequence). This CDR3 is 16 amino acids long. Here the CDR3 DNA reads TGTGCCAGCAGCGTAACTAGCTCCCTCCTACCCTACGAGCAGTACTTC. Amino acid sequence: CASSVTSSLLPYEQYF.

The CDR3 loop is CASSPGASGVTDTQYF. CDR3 sequence (DNA): TGTGCCAGCAGTCCCGGCGCTAGCGGGGTCACAGATACGCAGTATTTT. The chain joins TRBV2 to TRBJ2-3; TRBD2 aligns across 9 bases. The CDR3 sequence is 16 residues long. Germline CDR1 SNHLY, CDR2 FYNNEI. The V segment lost 5 bases and the J segment 2 bases; nucleotides outside the gene matches: 8.

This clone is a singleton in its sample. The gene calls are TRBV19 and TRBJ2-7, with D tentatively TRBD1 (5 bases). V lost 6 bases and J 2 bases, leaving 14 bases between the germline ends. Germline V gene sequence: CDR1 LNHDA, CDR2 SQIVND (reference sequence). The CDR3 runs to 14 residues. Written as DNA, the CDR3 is TGTGCCAGTAGACCTCAGGGCCAGCCCTACGAGCAGTACTTC. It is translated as CASRPQGQPYEQYF.

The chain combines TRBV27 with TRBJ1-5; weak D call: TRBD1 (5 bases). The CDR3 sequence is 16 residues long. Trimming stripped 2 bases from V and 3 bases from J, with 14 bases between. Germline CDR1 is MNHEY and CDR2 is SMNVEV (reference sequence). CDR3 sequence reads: CASSLTWTGDNQPQHF. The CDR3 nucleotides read TGTGCCAGCAGTTTAACCTGGACGGGGGACAATCAGCCCCAGCATTTT.

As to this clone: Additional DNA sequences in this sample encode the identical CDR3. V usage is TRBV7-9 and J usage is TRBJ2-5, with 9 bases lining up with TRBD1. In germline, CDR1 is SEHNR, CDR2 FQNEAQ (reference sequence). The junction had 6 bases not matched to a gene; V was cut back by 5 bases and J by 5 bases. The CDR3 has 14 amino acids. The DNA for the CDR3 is TGTGCCAGCAGCCTTAACAGGGGGCAGGAGACCCAGTACTTC. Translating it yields CASSLNRGQETQYF.

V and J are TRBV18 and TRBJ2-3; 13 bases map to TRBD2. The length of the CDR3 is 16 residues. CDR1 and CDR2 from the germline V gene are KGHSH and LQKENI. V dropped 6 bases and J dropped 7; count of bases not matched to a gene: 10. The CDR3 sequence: CASSPGLAGDGNTQYF. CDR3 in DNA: TGTGCCAGCTCCCCCGGACTAGCGGGAGATGGAAATACGCAGTATTTT.

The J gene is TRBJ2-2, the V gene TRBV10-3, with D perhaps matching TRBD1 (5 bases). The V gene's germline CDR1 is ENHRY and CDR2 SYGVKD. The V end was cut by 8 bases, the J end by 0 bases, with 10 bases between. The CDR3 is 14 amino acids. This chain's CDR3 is CAILDRSNTGELFF. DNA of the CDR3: TGTGCCATCCTCGACAGATCGAACACCGGGGAGCTGTTTTTT.

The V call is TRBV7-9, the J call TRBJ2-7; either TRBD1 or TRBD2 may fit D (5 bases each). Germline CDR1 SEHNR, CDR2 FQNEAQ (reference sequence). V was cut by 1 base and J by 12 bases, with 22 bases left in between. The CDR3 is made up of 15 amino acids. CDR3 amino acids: CASSLGTGAAALRYF. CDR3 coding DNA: TGTGCCAGCAGCTTAGGGACCGGGGCAGCCGCCCTCCGGTACTTC.

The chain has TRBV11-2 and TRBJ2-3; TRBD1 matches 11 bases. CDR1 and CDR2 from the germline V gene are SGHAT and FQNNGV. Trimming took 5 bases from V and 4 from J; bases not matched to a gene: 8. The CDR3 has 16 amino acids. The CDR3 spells CASSDRTGGSADTQYF. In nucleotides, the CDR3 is TGTGCCAGCAGCGACAGGACAGGGGGCTCCGCAGATACGCAGTATTTT.

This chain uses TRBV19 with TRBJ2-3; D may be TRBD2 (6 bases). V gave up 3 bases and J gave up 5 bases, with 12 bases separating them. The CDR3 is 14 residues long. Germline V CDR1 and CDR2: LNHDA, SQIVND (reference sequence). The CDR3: CASSIDRAGDTQYF. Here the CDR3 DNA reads TGTGCCAGTAGTATCGACAGAGCGGGAGATACGCAGTATTTT.

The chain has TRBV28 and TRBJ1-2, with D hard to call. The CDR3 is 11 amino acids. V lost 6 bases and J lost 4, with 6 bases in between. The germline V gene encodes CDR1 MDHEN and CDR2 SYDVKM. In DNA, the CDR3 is TGTGCCAGCAGGACAAGCTATGGCTACACCTTC. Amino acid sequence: CASRTSYGYTF.

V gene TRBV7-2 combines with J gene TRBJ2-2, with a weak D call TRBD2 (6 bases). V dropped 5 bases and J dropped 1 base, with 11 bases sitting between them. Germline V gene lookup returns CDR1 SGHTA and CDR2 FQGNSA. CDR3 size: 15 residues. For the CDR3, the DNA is TGTGCCAGCAGCCCTGGCGGGGTGAACACCGGGGAGCTGTTTTTT. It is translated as CASSPGGVNTGELFF.

The CDR3 sequence: CASIRGDRGNEQYF. CDR3 sequence (DNA): TGTGCCAGCATCCGCGGGGACAGGGGAAACGAGCAGTACTTC. V and J are TRBV28 and TRBJ2-7; TRBD1 aligns across 10 bases. With 7 bases clipped from V and 5 bases from J, the junction kept 8 bases outside the gene matches. The CDR3 consists of 14 residues. In germline, CDR1 is MDHEN, CDR2 SYDVKM.

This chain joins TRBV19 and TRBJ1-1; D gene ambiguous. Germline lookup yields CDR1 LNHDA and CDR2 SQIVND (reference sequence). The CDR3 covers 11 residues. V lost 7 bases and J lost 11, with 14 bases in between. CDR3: CASITSARAFF. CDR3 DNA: TGTGCCAGTATTACCTCCGCGCGTGCTTTCTTT.

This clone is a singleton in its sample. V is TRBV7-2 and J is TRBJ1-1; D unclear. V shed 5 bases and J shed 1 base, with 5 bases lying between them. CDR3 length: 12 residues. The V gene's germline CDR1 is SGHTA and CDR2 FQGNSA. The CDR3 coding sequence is TGTGCCAGCAGCCGGGAGAACACTGAAGCTTTCTTT. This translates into CASSRENTEAFF. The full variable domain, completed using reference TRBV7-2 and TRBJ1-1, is GAGVSQSPSNKVTEKGKDVELRCDPISGHTALYWYRQSLGQGLEFLIYFQGNSAPDKSGLPSDRFSAERTGGSVSTLTIQRTQQEDSAVYLCASSRENTEAFFGQGTRLTVV.